This T cell receptor beta chain was recovered during a study of blood T cell repertoires in COVID-19. On the study more broadly: Researchers got acute and convalescent COVID-19 samples from the United States, Italy and Spain. T cells, B-cell-depleted T cells, or PBMCs supplied cDNA or gDNA.

Trimming removed 4 bases at V and 9 bases at J, with 15 bases between. The CDR3 has 13 amino acids. Germline V gene sequence: CDR1 MNHEY, CDR2 SVGAGI. Assay: immunoSEQ multiplex PCR; the TCRdb copy retains only in-frame clones and omits some. The repertoire holds fewer than 350,000 clones, with 81% as singletons. The chain links TRBV6-5 to TRBJ1-1; D is possibly TRBD1 (6 bases). The specimen was peripheral blood. The sequence was obtained from a woman aged 55-70 years with active or convalescent COVID-19. The CDR3 DNA is TGTGCCAGCAGTTGGAACAGGGAGGGTAAAGCTTTCTTT. It encodes CASSWNREGKAFF.